Below are 16 T cell receptor beta chains sequenced from a single sample in a study of early T cells in non-severe SARS-CoV-2 infection. TCRdb used MiXCR to reprocess the 5' RACE reads, holding one entry per CDR3 protein. Here the sample spans approximately 67,000 distinct CDR3 sequences, 11% being singletons. Sequencing used whole blood. The receptors stem from an adult who was a healthcare worker with PCR-confirmed SARS-CoV-2 infection or an uninfected control (not recorded which).

This clonotype was picked up a small number of times. The chain has TRBV12-5 and TRBJ2-3; D remains ambiguous. Germline V gene lookup returns CDR1 LGHNT and CDR2 FRNRAP. This CDR3 spans 15 amino acids. V lost 0 bases, J lost 0 bases, and 7 bases lay in between. The CDR3 loop reads CASGLVPKSTDTQYF. In DNA form, the CDR3 reads TGTGCTAGTGGTTTGGTTCCAAAAAGCACAGATACGCAGTATTTT.

The sample holds a few counts of this clonotype. This chain uses TRBV18 with TRBJ1-1, with TRBD1 as a possible D gene (5 bases). V shed 1 base and J shed 1 base, with 10 bases lying between them. The CDR3 extends over 15 amino acids. Germline lookup yields CDR1 KGHSH and CDR2 LQKENI. CDR3: CASSPQVQGNTEAFF. Here the CDR3 DNA reads TGTGCCAGCTCACCACAGGTCCAGGGGAACACTGAAGCTTTCTTT.

This clonotype was seen repeatedly, ten times or more. The chain has TRBV20-1 and TRBJ2-1; tentatively, D is TRBD1 (5 bases). CDR1 DFQATT and CDR2 SNEGSKA come from the germline V gene (reference sequence). This CDR3 contains 15 residues. Trimming took off 0 bases at V and 4 bases at J, with 13 bases between the two ends. The CDR3 DNA is TGCAGTGCTAGAGAGGCGGACACGGATTACAATGAGCAGTTCTTC. It translates to CSAREADTDYNEQFF.

This clonotype occurred many times. The V and J genes are TRBV7-8 and TRBJ2-6; tentatively, D is TRBD2 (5 bases). The length of the CDR3 is 16 residues. Per germline, CDR1 SGHVS and CDR2 FQNEAQ. V was cut by 6 bases and J by 3 bases, with 15 bases left in between. The CDR3 DNA sequence: TGTGCCAGCAGGCGTAAAGCCGGGGTTGGGGCCAACGTCCTGACTTTC. Its translation: CASRRKAGVGANVLTF.

This clonotype appeared a few times. The rearrangement uses TRBV10-3 and TRBJ1-3, with D hard to call. CDR1 and CDR2 from the germline V gene are ENHRY and SYGVKD. The V and J ends lost 6 bases and 0 bases respectively, with 9 bases between them. This CDR3 contains 14 residues. Written as DNA, the CDR3 is TGTGCCATCAGAGGTACTCCCTCTGGAAACACCATATATTTT. Translation: CAIRGTPSGNTIYF.

This chain links TRBV27 with TRBJ1-4; possibly TRBD1 for D (6 bases). Trimming removed 5 bases from V and 12 bases from J, with 13 bases in between. The germline V gene encodes CDR1 MNHEY and CDR2 SMNVEV (reference sequence). The CDR3 runs to 12 residues. The CDR3 sequence is CASSPTSGELFF. The CDR3 coding sequence is TGTGCCAGCAGTCCAACCTCAGGGGAACTGTTTTTT.

V and J are TRBV12-3 or TRBV12-4 and TRBJ2-3; TRBD1 matches at 9 bases. The CDR3 sequence is 12 residues long. V was clipped by 10 bases and J by 5 bases; unmatched bases: 4. CDR3 amino acids: CATTGGGDTQYF. CDR3 sequence (DNA): TGTGCCACAACAGGGGGCGGAGATACGCAGTATTTT.

The CDR3 DNA reads TGTGCCAGCAATCCCACCTCTGGGGCCAACGTCCTGACTTTC. It specifies CASNPTSGANVLTF. The chain employs TRBV12-3 or TRBV12-4 and TRBJ2-6; D unresolved. The ends were cut back, 7 bases at V and 0 bases at J, with 7 bases in the middle. The CDR3 totals 14 residues.

This clonotype has just a few counts. The genes are TRBV10-1 and TRBJ2-1, with TRBD2 matching 8 bases. The length of the CDR3 is 16 residues. Unmatched junction bases numbered 2, after V lost 0 bases and J lost 1 base. The V gene's germline CDR1 is WNHNN and CDR2 SYGVQD (reference sequence). The chain's CDR3 is CASSESTGGSYNEQFF. The CDR3 coding sequence is TGCGCCAGCAGTGAGTCAACGGGGGGGTCCTACAATGAGCAGTTCTTC.

This clonotype was observed many times. The V gene is TRBV7-9, the J gene TRBJ2-7, with TRBD2 matching 7 bases. CDR1 and CDR2 (germline): SEHNR, FQNEAQ (reference sequence). After removal of 9 bases from V and 2 bases from J, the junction contained 7 bases not matched to a gene. This CDR3 has 13 residues. CDR3 DNA: TGTGCCAGTTCAGTGGGGGGGACCTACGAGCAGTACTTC. It translates to CASSVGGTYEQYF. The entire variable domain, with the rest obtained from reference TRBV7-9 and TRBJ2-7, is as follows: DTGVSQNPRHKITKRGQNVTFRCDPISEHNRLYWYRQTLGQGPEFLTYFQNEAQLEKSRLLSDRFSAERPKGSFSTLEIQRTEQGDSAMYLCASSVGGTYEQYFGPGTRLTVT.

This clonotype was found a few times. The chain has TRBV11-2 and TRBJ2-4, with 7 bases that match TRBD1. The ends lost 5 bases at V and 0 bases at J; junction bases unmatched: 7. Germline V gives CDR1 SGHAT, CDR2 FQNNGV. The CDR3 extends over 16 amino acids. The CDR3 DNA reads as TGTGCCAGCAGCCCTACACAGGGGCTAGCCAAAAACATTCAGTACTTC. Translating it yields CASSPTQGLAKNIQYF.

In its sample, this clonotype was seen a few times. The chain recombines TRBV7-2 with TRBJ2-2; the D is unclear. V was cut by 3 bases and J by 8 bases, with 7 bases left in between. This CDR3 has 12 amino acids. Germline CDR1 reads SGHTA; CDR2 reads FQGNSA. For the CDR3, the DNA is TGTGCCAGCAGCTTCGTGTTTGGGGAGCTGTTTTTT. This translates into CASSFVFGELFF.

This clonotype has a count of ten or more. The chain combines TRBV5-1 with TRBJ2-7; D call uncertain. CDR1 SGHRS and CDR2 YFSETQ come from the germline V gene. The V end lost 3 bases, the J end lost 3 bases, and 19 bases lay between the germline ends. The CDR3 runs 16 residues. CDR3 DNA sequence: TGCGCCAGCAGCTACTCGACCGGTAGGAATCTCTACGAGCAGTACTTC. Protein: CASSYSTGRNLYEQYF.

This chain's CDR3 is CSARQGNYGYTF. CDR3 coding DNA: TGCAGCGCTCGACAGGGGAACTATGGCTACACCTTC. V and J are TRBV29-1 and TRBJ1-2, with 8 bases lining up with TRBD1. This CDR3 comprises 12 residues. Per the germline V gene, CDR1 is SQVTM and CDR2 is ANQGSEA. V trimming: 7 bases; J trimming: 2 bases; junction bases outside the gene matches: 3.

This clonotype was seen ten or more times. The J gene is TRBJ1-1, the V gene TRBV20-1; D is perhaps TRBD1 (5 bases). V was trimmed by 5 bases and J by 4 bases, leaving 20 bases between them. Germline V gene lookup returns CDR1 DFQATT and CDR2 SNEGSKA (reference sequence). This CDR3 is built from 15 residues. DNA for the CDR3: TGCAGTGCTCCCCGAGGGCACGGGGGGGGCACTGAAGCTTTCTTT. Translation: CSAPRGHGGGTEAFF.

This clonotype was recorded a few times. The chain combines TRBV4-1 with TRBJ1-5; D call uncertain. This CDR3 is 14 amino acids long. Germline V gene sequence: CDR1 MGHRA, CDR2 YSYEKL. With 0 bases removed from V and 4 bases from J, the gap between germline ends came to 7 bases. The CDR3 loop reads CASSQDNGNQPQHF. In DNA, the CDR3 is TGCGCCAGCAGCCAAGATAATGGGAATCAGCCCCAGCATTTT.